The next 5 T cell receptor beta chains were all read from a single sample in a study of tumor and adjacent non-tumor tissue in lung cancer. TCRbeta libraries were built with three rounds of nested PCR, modified from ARM-PCR. TCRdb recomputed calls from the multiplex PCR reads with MiXCR, one row per CDR3 protein. The table shows fewer than 75,000 distinct CDR3 sequences, with 65% to 80% occurring only once. The template was RNA from unsorted bulk tissue. This non-tumor lung sample came from over 3 cm beyond the tumor edge. The sequencing input was distant non-tumor lung tissue. The receptors come from a man in his sixties with non-small cell lung cancer.

The chain couples TRBV28 to TRBJ2-3; D is unresolved. This CDR3 region has 11 residues. Trimming removed 5 bases at V and 13 bases at J, with 13 bases between. Germline-derived CDR1 and CDR2 are MDHEN and SYDVKM. CDR3 coding DNA: TGTGCCAGCAGTATTGTAATGACGAAGTATTTT. Translation gives CASSIVMTKYF.

The rearrangement joins TRBV2 to TRBJ2-3, with D unresolved. The germline V and J ends were trimmed by 5 bases and 8 bases, with 11 bases remaining between them. The germline gives CDR1 SNHLY, CDR2 FYNNEI. This CDR3 has 12 residues. CDR3 residues: CASSLDRRTQYF. The CDR3 DNA follows: TGTGCCAGCAGTTTAGACCGCCGTACGCAGTATTTT.

On this clonotype: The germline gene is not matched at one end of the junction; a read error may be the cause. The genes are TRBV6-6 and TRBJ2-5; possible D gene TRBD2, 6 bases. This CDR3 is built from 16 residues. Germline values: CDR1 MNHNY, CDR2 SVGAGI (reference sequence). Here the CDR3 reads CASSSPDGGAQETHYF. CDR3 in DNA: TGTGCCAGCAGTTCGCCGGACGGCGGGGCCCAAGAGACCCACTACTTC.

This clonotype showed up many times. The V and J genes are TRBV11-2 and TRBJ2-7; the D gene is possibly TRBD1 (6 bases). This CDR3 is built from 15 residues. CDR1 is SGHAT, CDR2 FQNNGV, per germline. The germline V and J ends were trimmed by 0 bases and 3 bases, with 12 bases remaining between them. The CDR3 loop is CASSLDSGDRYEQYF. DNA of the CDR3: TGTGCCAGCAGCTTAGACTCAGGGGACCGCTACGAGCAGTACTTC.

CDR3 DNA: TGCAGTGCTAGAGATTCGTTCGGGACAGACTTGGGTAGCTCCTACAATGAGCAGTTCTTC. Its translation: CSARDSFGTDLGSSYNEQFF. The V gene is TRBV20-1, the J gene TRBJ2-1, with 7 bases that match TRBD1. Germline V gives CDR1 DFQATT, CDR2 SNEGSKA (reference sequence). V was clipped by 0 bases and J by 0 bases; unmatched bases: 17. The CDR3 runs 20 residues.